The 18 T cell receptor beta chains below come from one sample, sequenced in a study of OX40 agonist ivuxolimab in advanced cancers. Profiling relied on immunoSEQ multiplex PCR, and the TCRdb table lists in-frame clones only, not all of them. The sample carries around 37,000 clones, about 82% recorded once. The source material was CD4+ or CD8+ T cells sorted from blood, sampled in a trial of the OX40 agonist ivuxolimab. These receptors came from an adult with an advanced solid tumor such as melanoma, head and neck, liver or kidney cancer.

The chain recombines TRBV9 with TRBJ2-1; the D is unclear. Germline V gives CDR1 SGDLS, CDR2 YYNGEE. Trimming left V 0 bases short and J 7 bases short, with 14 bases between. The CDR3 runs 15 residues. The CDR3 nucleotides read TGTGCCAGCAGCGTAGGGTCAATCTTTAGGAATGAGCAGTTCTTC. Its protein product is CASSVGSIFRNEQFF.

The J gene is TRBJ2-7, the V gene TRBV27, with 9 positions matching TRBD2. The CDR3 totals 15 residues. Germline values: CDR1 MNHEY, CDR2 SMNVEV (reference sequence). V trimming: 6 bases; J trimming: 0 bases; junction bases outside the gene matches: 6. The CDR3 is CASRRGSGSSYEQYF. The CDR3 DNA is TGTGCCAGCAGGCGAGGTAGCGGGAGCTCCTACGAGCAGTACTTC.

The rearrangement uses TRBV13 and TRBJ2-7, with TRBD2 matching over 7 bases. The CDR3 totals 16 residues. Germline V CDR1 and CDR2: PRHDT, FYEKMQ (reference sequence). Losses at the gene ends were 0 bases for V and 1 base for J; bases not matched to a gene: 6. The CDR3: CASSLGRGVRSYEQYF. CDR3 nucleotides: TGTGCCAGCAGCTTAGGCCGGGGGGTTAGGTCCTACGAGCAGTACTTC.

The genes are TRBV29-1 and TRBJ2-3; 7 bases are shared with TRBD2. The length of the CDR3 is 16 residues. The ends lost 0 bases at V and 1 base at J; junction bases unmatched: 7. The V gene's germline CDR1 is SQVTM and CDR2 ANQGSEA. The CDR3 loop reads CSVEDVASGRTDTQYF. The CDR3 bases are TGCAGCGTTGAAGATGTTGCTAGCGGACGCACAGATACGCAGTATTTT.

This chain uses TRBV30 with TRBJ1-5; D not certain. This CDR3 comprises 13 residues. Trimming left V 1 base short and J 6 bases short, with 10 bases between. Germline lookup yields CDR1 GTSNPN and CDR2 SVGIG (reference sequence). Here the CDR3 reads CAWSGGVGQPQHF. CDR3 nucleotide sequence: TGTGCCTGGAGTGGGGGTGTGGGTCAGCCCCAGCATTTT.

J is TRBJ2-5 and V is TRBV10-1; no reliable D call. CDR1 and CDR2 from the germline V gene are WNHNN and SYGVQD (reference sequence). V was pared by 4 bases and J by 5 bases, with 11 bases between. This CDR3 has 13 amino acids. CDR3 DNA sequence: TGCGCCAGCAGTGTTGGGTTGATGGAGACCCAGTACTTC. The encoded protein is CASSVGLMETQYF.

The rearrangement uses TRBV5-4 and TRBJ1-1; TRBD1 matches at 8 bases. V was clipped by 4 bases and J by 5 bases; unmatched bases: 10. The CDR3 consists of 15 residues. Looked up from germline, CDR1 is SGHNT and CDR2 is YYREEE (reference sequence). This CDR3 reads CASSQPGQVGTEAFF. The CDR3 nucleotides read TGTGCCAGCAGCCAACCGGGACAGGTAGGGACTGAAGCTTTCTTT.

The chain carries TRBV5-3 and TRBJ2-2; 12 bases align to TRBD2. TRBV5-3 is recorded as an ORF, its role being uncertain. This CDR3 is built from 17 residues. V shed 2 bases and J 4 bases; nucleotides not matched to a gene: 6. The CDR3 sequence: CARSLLRLAGVTGELFF. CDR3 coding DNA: TGTGCCAGAAGCTTATTGCGACTAGCGGGGGTCACCGGGGAGCTGTTTTTT.

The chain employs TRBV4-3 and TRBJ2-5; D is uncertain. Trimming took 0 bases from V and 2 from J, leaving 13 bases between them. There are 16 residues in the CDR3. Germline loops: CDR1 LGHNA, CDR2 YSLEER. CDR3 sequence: CASSQDYGPSQETQYF. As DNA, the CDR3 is TGCGCCAGCAGCCAAGATTACGGTCCCTCTCAAGAGACCCAGTACTTC.

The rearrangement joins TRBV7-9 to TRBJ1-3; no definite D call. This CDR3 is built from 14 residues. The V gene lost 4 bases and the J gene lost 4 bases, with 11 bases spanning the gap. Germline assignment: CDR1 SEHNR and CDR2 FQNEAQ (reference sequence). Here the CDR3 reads CASSSRRGGNTIYF. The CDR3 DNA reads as TGTGCCAGCAGCTCTCGTCGCGGAGGAAACACCATATATTTT.

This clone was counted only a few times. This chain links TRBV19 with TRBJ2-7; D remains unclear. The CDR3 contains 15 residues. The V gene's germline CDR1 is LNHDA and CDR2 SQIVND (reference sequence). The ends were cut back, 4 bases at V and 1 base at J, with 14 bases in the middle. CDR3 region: CASSRISGVSYEQYF. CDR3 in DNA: TGTGCCAGTAGTAGAATCTCAGGCGTTTCCTACGAGCAGTACTTC.

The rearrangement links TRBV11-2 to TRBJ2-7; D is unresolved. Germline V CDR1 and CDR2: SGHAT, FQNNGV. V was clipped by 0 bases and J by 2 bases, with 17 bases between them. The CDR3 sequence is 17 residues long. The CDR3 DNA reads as TGTGCCAGCAGCTTAGATCGTTGGGCAGGTACCACCTACGAGCAGTACTTC. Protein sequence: CASSLDRWAGTTYEQYF.

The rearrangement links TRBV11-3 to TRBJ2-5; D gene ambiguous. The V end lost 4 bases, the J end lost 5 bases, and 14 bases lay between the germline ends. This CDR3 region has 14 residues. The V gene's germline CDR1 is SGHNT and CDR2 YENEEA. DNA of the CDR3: TGTGCCAGCAGCTCTGGCAACCCCGGTGAGACCCAGTACTTC. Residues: CASSSGNPGETQYF. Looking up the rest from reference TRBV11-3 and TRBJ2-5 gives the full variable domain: EAGVVQSPRYKIIEKKQPVAFWCNPISGHNTLYWYLQNLGQGPELLIRYENEEAVDDSQLPKDRFSAERLKGVDSTLKIQPAELGDSAVYLCASSSGNPGETQYFGPGTRLLVL.

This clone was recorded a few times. The chain's CDR3 is CASGRMIAYNEQFF. The CDR3 DNA reads TGTGCCAGCGGGCGGATGATAGCTTACAATGAGCAGTTCTTC. The chain uses TRBV2 and TRBJ2-1; D is unclear. This CDR3 comprises 14 residues. V was shortened by 8 bases and J by 4 bases, with 15 bases between the two germline ends. Germline lookup yields CDR1 SNHLY and CDR2 FYNNEI.

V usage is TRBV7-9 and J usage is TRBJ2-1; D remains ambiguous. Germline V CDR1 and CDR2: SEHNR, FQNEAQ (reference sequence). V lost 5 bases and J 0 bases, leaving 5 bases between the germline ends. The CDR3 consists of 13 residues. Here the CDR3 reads CASSRSSYNEQFF. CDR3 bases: TGTGCCAGCAGCAGGAGCTCCTACAATGAGCAGTTCTTC. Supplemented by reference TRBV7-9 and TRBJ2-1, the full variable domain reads DTGVSQNPRHKITKRGQNVTFRCDPISEHNRLYWYRQTLGQGPEFLTYFQNEAQLEKSRLLSDRFSAERPKGSFSTLEIQRTEQGDSAMYLCASSRSSYNEQFFGPGTRLTVL.

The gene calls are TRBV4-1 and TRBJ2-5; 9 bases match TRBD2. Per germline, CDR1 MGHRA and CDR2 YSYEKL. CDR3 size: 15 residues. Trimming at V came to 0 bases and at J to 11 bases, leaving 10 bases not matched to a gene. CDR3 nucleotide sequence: TGCGCCAGCAGCCAAGAGAGCGGGAGGCCGGGGGAGCAGTACTTC. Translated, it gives CASSQESGRPGEQYF.

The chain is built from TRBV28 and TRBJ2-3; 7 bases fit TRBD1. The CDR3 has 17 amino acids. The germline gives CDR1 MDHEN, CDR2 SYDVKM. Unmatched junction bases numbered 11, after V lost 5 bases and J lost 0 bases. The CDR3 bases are TGTGCCAGCAGTACTCCCCGGGACAGTAAAAGCACAGATACGCAGTATTTT. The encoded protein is CASSTPRDSKSTDTQYF.

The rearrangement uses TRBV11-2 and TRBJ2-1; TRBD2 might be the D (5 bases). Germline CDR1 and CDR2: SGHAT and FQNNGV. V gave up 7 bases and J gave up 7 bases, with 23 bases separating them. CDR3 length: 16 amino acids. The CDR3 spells CASTPQAARGWNEQFF. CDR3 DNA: TGTGCCAGCACCCCTCAGGCGGCGAGAGGGTGGAATGAGCAGTTCTTC.